The T cell receptor beta chain under discussion was sequenced for a study of T cell responses to AZD1222 COVID-19 vaccine. For the study at large: Analyses pooled second doses at about 4 or about 12 weeks.

Generated by immunoSEQ multiplex PCR, the TCRdb table keeps only in-frame clones and is missing some. The table lists some 180,000 clones, 88% of them singletons. The germline V gene has CDR1 MNHEY and CDR2 SVGAGI. The CDR3 is made up of 15 amino acids. Trimming removed 0 bases from V and 2 bases from J, with 8 bases in between. Overall study findings and caveats: Donors were mostly white British, more females; clonal diversity possibly underestimated. Receipt of two AZD1222 doses was followed by a rise in Spike-specific TCR breadth and depth. Epitopes outside B.1.351 and B.1.1.7 mutated regions reportedly drew nearly half of spike TCRs.

As to this clone: Its antigen is unidentified.

The chain couples TRBV6-5 to TRBJ1-3; no clear D gene. This TCR derives from an adult in good health. The sample here was peripheral blood, taken on day 0 of AZD1222 vaccination. CDR3 in amino acids: CASSYSQSAGNTIYF. The CDR3 bases are TGTGCCAGCAGTTACTCGCAGTCGGCTGGAAACACCATATATTTT.